This TCR beta chain was recovered during a study of cytomegalovirus exposure and HLA in healthy donors. On this clone itself: Its specificity is unknown.

Study-wide points: According to the study, roughly 160 TCR beta chains were cytomegalovirus-associated.

The junction had 8 bases not matched to a gene; V was cut back by 0 bases and J by 4 bases. The germline V gene encodes CDR1 MNHEY and CDR2 SVGAGI. This CDR3 has 16 amino acids. The PCR had 60 Vbeta and 13 Jbeta primers. TCRdb's copy holds only in-frame clones and misses some; the assay was immunoSEQ multiplex PCR. The repertoire consists of around 230,000 clones, with 82% occurring once and the leading ten covering roughly 6%. The sample was PBMCs. The chain employs TRBV6-5 and TRBJ1-2; TRBD1 matches 7 bases. This clonotype was sampled from a man aged 35 to 55 in good health and CMV-seropositive. The CDR3 spells CASSYSNPAGGYGYTF. CDR3 DNA sequence: TGTGCCAGCAGTTACTCGAACCCTGCAGGGGGCTATGGCTACACCTTC.